This passage covers 28 T cell receptor beta chains from one sample sequenced in a study of blood T cell repertoires in COVID-19. Using immunoSEQ multiplex PCR, the repertoire was profiled, and TCRdb retains in-frame clones only, with some absent. The sample carries about 69,000 clones, roughly 80% recorded once. Material for sequencing was peripheral blood. The receptors were gathered from a woman older than 75 with acute or convalescent COVID-19.

Only a few counts were recorded for this clone. The J gene is TRBJ2-2, the V gene TRBV10-1; D unclear. Germline CDR1 is WNHNN and CDR2 is SYGVQD (reference sequence). Deletions cut 3 bases from V and 6 bases from J, with 8 bases between. CDR3 length equals 13 residues. As DNA, the CDR3 is TGCGCCAGCAGTGACCCATTCCCCGGGGAGCTGTTTTTT. Its protein product is CASSDPFPGELFF.

CDR3 sequence (DNA): TGTGCCAGCAGCGTAGGGGGGACAGATTTATCTTCCTATGGCTACACCTTC. Translating it yields CASSVGGTDLSSYGYTF. The chain is built from TRBV9 and TRBJ1-2, with 7 bases that match TRBD1. The V and J ends lost 0 bases and 4 bases, in that order; junction bases with no gene match: 12. The germline CDR1 and CDR2 sequences are SGDLS and YYNGEE. The CDR3 runs 17 residues.

The chain links TRBV29-1 to TRBJ1-1, with a weak D call TRBD1 (5 bases). Germline V gives CDR1 SQVTM, CDR2 ANQGSEA. CDR3 length: 14 residues. V dropped 6 bases and J dropped 1 base, with 15 bases sitting between them. The CDR3 is CSVHSWQGNTEAFF. The CDR3 region has the DNA TGCAGCGTCCATAGTTGGCAGGGGAACACTGAAGCTTTCTTT.

V is TRBV7-2 and J is TRBJ1-3; 9 bases agree with TRBD1. V was clipped by 5 bases and J by 1 base; unmatched bases: 9. The CDR3 is 17 amino acids. CDR1 and CDR2 (germline): SGHTA, FQGNSA. The CDR3 sequence: CASSPLGQGWSGNTIYF. DNA for the CDR3: TGTGCCAGCAGCCCGCTGGGACAGGGCTGGTCTGGAAACACCATATATTTT.

This rearrangement joins TRBV3-1 (or the pseudogene TRBV3-2) to TRBJ1-2; tentatively, D is TRBD1 (5 bases). This CDR3 spans 15 amino acids. Trimming shortened V by 0 bases and J by 8 bases, and 16 bases separated the two germline ends. Germline V gene data show CDR1 as LGHDT and CDR2 as YNNKEL (reference sequence). The CDR3, as DNA: TGTGCCAGCAGCCAAGACAGGGCGGAAGGGCGAGGCTACACCTTC. Encoded protein: CASSQDRAEGRGYTF.

In its sample, this clone was seen a few times. This chain links TRBV3-1 (or the pseudogene TRBV3-2) with TRBJ2-5; TRBD1 might be the D (7 bases). V lost 3 bases to trimming and J lost 5 bases, with 19 bases between them. CDR3 length equals 16 residues. Per the germline V gene, CDR1 is LGHDT and CDR2 is YNNKEL (reference sequence). CDR3 in amino acids: CASSHLPTGEEETQYF. CDR3 nucleotides: TGTGCCAGCAGCCATCTTCCCACAGGGGAGGAGGAGACCCAGTACTTC.

The V and J genes are TRBV5-1 and TRBJ2-2, with 7 bases lining up with TRBD1. The trim removed 2 bases at V and 6 bases at J, leaving 1 base unmatched. The CDR3 totals 13 residues. CDR1 is SGHRS, CDR2 YFSETQ, per germline. The CDR3: CASSLDRAGELFF. The CDR3 DNA reads as TGCGCCAGCAGCTTAGACAGGGCCGGGGAGCTGTTTTTT.

DNA for the CDR3: TGTGCCAGCAGTCGGCGGGGGGGGAGCAATCAGCCCCAGCATTTT. The encoded protein is CASSRRGGSNQPQHF. The chain uses TRBV6-5 and TRBJ1-5; possibly TRBD1 for D (5 bases). Germline values: CDR1 MNHEY, CDR2 SVGAGI. The CDR3 extends over 15 amino acids. V lost 5 bases to trimming and J lost 1 base, with 12 bases between them.

The chain is built from TRBV3-1 (or the pseudogene TRBV3-2) and TRBJ1-6; a possible D gene is TRBD1 (5 bases). Trimming took off 0 bases at V and 7 bases at J, with 7 bases between the two ends. The CDR3 has 14 residues. From germline, CDR1 is LGHDT and CDR2 YNNKEL (reference sequence). The CDR3 loop is CASSQDRANSPLHF. DNA of the CDR3: TGTGCCAGCAGCCAAGACAGGGCAAATTCACCCCTCCACTTT.

In its sample, this clone ranks as medium-sized. The rearrangement uses TRBV29-1 and TRBJ1-5; a possible D gene is TRBD1 (6 bases). Germline CDR1 SQVTM, CDR2 ANQGSEA. V shed 0 bases and J shed 2 bases, with 8 bases lying between them. CDR3 length equals 14 residues. The CDR3 is CSVEESGGNQPQHF. For the CDR3, the DNA is TGCAGCGTTGAAGAGTCAGGGGGCAATCAGCCCCAGCATTTT.

This clone was detected a few times. The chain recombines TRBV28 with TRBJ2-3; D is possibly TRBD1 (5 bases). V lost 2 bases and J 1 base, leaving 13 bases between the germline ends. The length of the CDR3 is 16 residues. Germline-derived CDR1 and CDR2 are MDHEN and SYDVKM. The CDR3 region is CASSLRHRRGTDTQYF. CDR3 coding DNA: TGTGCCAGCAGTTTAAGGCACCGCAGGGGCACAGATACGCAGTATTTT.

This clone has a handful of counts. This chain links TRBV24-1 with TRBJ2-1, with D possibly being TRBD2 (6 bases). Germline CDR1 and CDR2: KGHDR and SFDVKD. V lost 7 bases and J lost 1, with 7 bases in between. The CDR3 totals 13 residues. In DNA form, the CDR3 reads TGTGCCACCAGCGGGGGTTCCTACAATGAGCAGTTCTTC. Its protein is CATSGGSYNEQFF.

V gene TRBV6-5 combines with J gene TRBJ1-2; TRBD1 agrees at 7 bases. V dropped 6 bases and J dropped 7; count of bases not matched to a gene: 14. The germline V gene encodes CDR1 MNHEY and CDR2 SVGAGI. This CDR3 region has 15 residues. The CDR3 loop is CASSRGVGEAAGYTF. In DNA form, the CDR3 reads TGTGCCAGCAGCAGGGGGGTAGGGGAGGCAGCTGGCTACACCTTC.

Here the CDR3 reads CAWSVRGGVIGPKYF. The CDR3 DNA reads TGTGCCTGGAGTGTACGCGGGGGGGTAATCGGCCCGAAGTACTTC. This chain links TRBV30 with TRBJ2-5; TRBD2 aligns across 9 bases. Germline V gene sequence: CDR1 GTSNPN, CDR2 SVGIG (reference sequence). The CDR3 is 15 residues long. Unmatched junction bases numbered 14, after V lost 0 bases and J lost 12 bases.

The J gene is TRBJ2-3, the V gene TRBV5-1; TRBD1 matches at 7 bases. Germline CDR1 is SGHRS and CDR2 is YFSETQ. This CDR3 is 15 amino acids long. Trimming removed 0 bases from V and 4 bases from J; junction bases left unmatched: 5. CDR3 DNA sequence: TGCGCCAGCAGCTTGGAAGGGGGCAGGTCAGATACGCAGTATTTT. Translation: CASSLEGGRSDTQYF.

This clone was observed once. The chain is built from TRBV3-1 (or the pseudogene TRBV3-2) and TRBJ2-3; 8 bases match TRBD2. The CDR3 is 15 residues long. The trim removed 3 bases at V and 5 bases at J, leaving 7 bases unmatched. The germline V gene encodes CDR1 LGHDT and CDR2 YNNKEL (reference sequence). In DNA form, the CDR3 reads TGTGCCAGCAGCCATGAGTTTCGGGGGGGAGATACGCAGTATTTT. As protein: CASSHEFRGGDTQYF.

The rearrangement links TRBV29-1 to TRBJ2-1; TRBD2 aligns across 10 bases. The germline V gene has CDR1 SQVTM and CDR2 ANQGSEA. This CDR3 is 14 amino acids long. The V and J ends lost 1 base and 8 bases, in that order; junction bases with no gene match: 5. The CDR3 DNA is TGCAGCGTTGAAGGCCTAGCGGGGGTGGATGAGCAGTTCTTC. This sequence encodes CSVEGLAGVDEQFF.

The chain couples TRBV7-9 to TRBJ2-5, with 8 bases lining up with TRBD2. V shed 3 bases and J 5 bases; nucleotides not matched to a gene: 8. Looked up from germline, CDR1 is SEHNR and CDR2 is FQNEAQ (reference sequence). The CDR3 is 15 amino acids. CDR3: CASSFTGGAFETQYF. CDR3 nucleotide sequence: TGTGCCAGCAGCTTTACCGGGGGGGCGTTTGAGACCCAGTACTTC. The full variable domain, in which reference TRBV7-9 and TRBJ2-5 provide the parts outside the CDR3, is DTGVSQNPRHKITKRGQNVTFRCDPISEHNRLYWYRQTLGQGPEFLTYFQNEAQLEKSRLLSDRFSAERPKGSFSTLEIQRTEQGDSAMYLCASSFTGGAFETQYFGPGTRLLVL.

The table lists this clone with a count of one. This chain uses TRBV11-1 with TRBJ2-2; tentatively, D is TRBD1 (6 bases). The V and J ends lost 4 bases and 4 bases respectively, with 13 bases between them. In germline, CDR1 is SGHAT, CDR2 FQDESV (reference sequence). The CDR3 contains 15 residues. The CDR3 is CASSSGTLGTGELFF. CDR3 bases: TGTGCCAGCAGCTCGGGGACATTGGGCACCGGGGAGCTGTTTTTT.

The V call is TRBV16, the J call TRBJ2-5; 9 nucleotides agree with TRBD2. This CDR3 comprises 17 residues. Germline assignment: CDR1 KGHSY and CDR2 FQNENV. V shed 2 bases, J shed 2 bases, and the junction held 9 bases outside the gene matches. The chain's CDR3 is CASSQALAGAMQETQYF. As DNA, the CDR3 is TGTGCCAGCAGCCAAGCCTTAGCGGGGGCCATGCAAGAGACCCAGTACTTC.

V is TRBV2 and J is TRBJ2-2, with 7 bases identical to TRBD2. Germline V gene sequence: CDR1 SNHLY, CDR2 FYNNEI. The V gene end was trimmed by 4 bases and the J gene end by 6 bases; junction bases not matched to a gene: 11. CDR3 length: 16 amino acids. For the CDR3, the DNA is TGTGCCAGCAGTGTCGGGGGGACGCTTTCCCCCGGGGAGCTGTTTTTT. Translation: CASSVGGTLSPGELFF. Looking up the rest from reference TRBV2 and TRBJ2-2 gives the full variable domain: EPEVTQTPSHQVTQMGQEVILRCVPISNHLYFYWYRQILGQKVEFLVSFYNNEISEKSEIFDDQFSVERPDGSNFTLKIRSTKLEDSAMYFCASSVGGTLSPGELFFGEGSRLTVL.

The V gene is TRBV10-3, the J gene TRBJ1-6; 11 nucleotides align to TRBD1. Trimming took 2 bases from V and 5 from J; bases not matched to a gene: 17. Germline lookup yields CDR1 ENHRY and CDR2 SYGVKD. This CDR3 is 21 amino acids long. The CDR3 coding sequence is TGTGCCATCAGTGAGGAATATTGGGGACCCGGGGACAGGGGGGATAATTCACCCCTCCACTTT. Translating it yields CAISEEYWGPGDRGDNSPLHF.

The gene calls are TRBV21-1 and TRBJ2-5; the listed D gene, TRBD2, was not tested against the DNA. TRBV21-1 is a recognized pseudogene. The CDR3 is made up of 16 amino acids. The CDR3 loop is CASTTSLAGDQETQYF. DNA for the CDR3: TGTGCCAGCACTACAAGCCTGGCGGGGGACCAAGAGACCCAGTACTTC.

The rearrangement links TRBV11-2 to TRBJ2-7; TRBD2 matches 10 bases. The length of the CDR3 is 16 residues. Losses at the gene ends were 0 bases for V and 5 bases for J; bases not matched to a gene: 7. CDR1 and CDR2 (germline): SGHAT, FQNNGV. DNA of the CDR3: TGTGCCAGCAGCTTAGATCGGTCTAGCGGGGGCCACGAGCAGTACTTC. This codes for CASSLDRSSGGHEQYF.

V gene TRBV24-1 combines with J gene TRBJ1-3; D gene ambiguous. Germline-derived CDR1 and CDR2 are KGHDR and SFDVKD. Between the trimmed V and J ends, which lost 7 bases and 9 bases, there was a span of 12 bases. CDR3 length: 12 amino acids. Here the CDR3 reads CATSPVEGTIYF. The CDR3, as DNA: TGTGCCACCAGCCCGGTGGAGGGCACCATATATTTT.

CDR3 region: CASSERAPGEGGYGYTF. The CDR3 nucleotides are TGTGCCAGCAGTGAAAGGGCCCCCGGGGAGGGTGGCTATGGCTACACCTTC. V is TRBV6-1 and J is TRBJ1-2, with D unclear. CDR1 and CDR2 from the germline V gene are MNHNS and SASEGT. The V end lost 2 bases, the J end lost 4 bases, and 20 bases lay between the germline ends. This CDR3 contains 17 residues.

The V call is TRBV6-5, the J call TRBJ2-3, with D maybe TRBD2 (7 bases). The CDR3 is made up of 16 amino acids. V lost 2 bases, J lost 6 bases, and 18 bases lay in between. Germline V gene lookup returns CDR1 MNHEY and CDR2 SVGAGI. CDR3 bases: TGTGCCAGCAGTTACACACAAGGCCGGGGGGCGGATACGCAGTATTTT. This encodes CASSYTQGRGADTQYF.

This chain links TRBV29-1 with TRBJ2-3; TRBD1 matches 7 bases. Germline lookup yields CDR1 SQVTM and CDR2 ANQGSEA. The CDR3 extends over 15 amino acids. The V segment lost 7 bases and the J segment 5 bases; nucleotides outside the gene matches: 15. The CDR3 reads CSAPHEGASLDTQYF. The CDR3 DNA sequence: TGCAGCGCCCCCCACGAGGGGGCCTCTTTAGATACGCAGTATTTT.